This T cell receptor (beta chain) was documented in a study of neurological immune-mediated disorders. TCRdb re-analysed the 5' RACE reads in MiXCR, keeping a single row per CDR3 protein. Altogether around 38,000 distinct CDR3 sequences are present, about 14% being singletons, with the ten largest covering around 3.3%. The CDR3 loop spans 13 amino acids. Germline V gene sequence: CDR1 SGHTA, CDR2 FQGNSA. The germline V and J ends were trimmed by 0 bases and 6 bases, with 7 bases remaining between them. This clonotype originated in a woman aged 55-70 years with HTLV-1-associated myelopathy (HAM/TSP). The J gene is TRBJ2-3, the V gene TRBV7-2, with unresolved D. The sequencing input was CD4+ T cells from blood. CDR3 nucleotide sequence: TGTGCCAGCAGCTTAGCGGGTGGGGATACGCAGTATTTT. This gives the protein CASSLAGGDTQYF. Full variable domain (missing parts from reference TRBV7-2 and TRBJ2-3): GAGVSQSPSNKVTEKGKDVELRCDPISGHTALYWYRQSLGQGLEFLIYFQGNSAPDKSGLPSDRFSAERTGGSVSTLTIQRTQQEDSAVYLCASSLAGGDTQYFGPGTRLTVL.